The next 32 T cell receptor beta chains were all read from a single sample in a study of monozygotic twins with inflammatory bowel disease. No DNA is given; TCRdb re-called the 5' RACE reads and lists each CDR3 protein once. Its listing shows approximately 390,000 distinct CDR3 sequences. Sequenced sample: blood. The source is a human donor with ulcerative colitis or Crohn's disease, or a healthy co-twin of an affected twin (not recorded which).

The chain's CDR3 is CASSLRGPRHYGYTF. The chain has TRBV5-6 and TRBJ1-2. Germline lookup yields CDR1 SGHDT and CDR2 YYEEEE. The CDR3 has 15 amino acids.

The chain carries TRBV18 and TRBJ1-5. Germline V gives CDR1 KGHSH, CDR2 LQKENI. CDR3 length: 14 residues. This CDR3 is CASSPLGHLGPQHF.

V usage is TRBV18 and J usage is TRBJ2-7. Germline loops: CDR1 KGHSH, CDR2 LQKENI. The CDR3 length is 14 residues. CDR3 residues: CASSPDRGAYEQYF.

This rearrangement joins TRBV5-1 to TRBJ2-1; TCRdb designates TRBD1, a call that cannot be tested without DNA. The CDR3 spans 16 residues. Per the germline V gene, CDR1 is SGHRS and CDR2 is YFSETQ. CDR3 sequence: CASSGAGTGAVSKQFF.

V is TRBV29-1 and J is TRBJ2-7; the TRBD1 assignment by TCRdb is unverifiable without DNA. The CDR3 runs 13 residues. CDR1 and CDR2 from the germline V gene are SQVTM and ANQGSEA. Here the CDR3 reads CSVGGTGGWEQYF.

The chain has TRBV5-1 and TRBJ1-1. CDR3 length: 13 amino acids. CDR1 is SGHRS and CDR2 is YFSETQ in the germline V gene. CDR3 region: CASSHGSSITAFF.

The rearrangement uses TRBV14 and TRBJ2-5; lacking DNA, the TRBD1 call made by TCRdb goes unchecked. The germline gives CDR1 SGHDN, CDR2 FVKESK. CDR3 length equals 14 residues. The CDR3 sequence is CGSSPHRGVETQYF.

V is TRBV6-2 or TRBV6-3 and J is TRBJ2-3; TCRdb picks TRBD2, but there is no DNA to check that call. This CDR3 is 13 amino acids long. CDR1 is MNHEY, CDR2 SVGEGT, per germline. The CDR3 sequence is CASSYQRGDTQYF.

V is TRBV12-3 or TRBV12-4 and J is TRBJ1-6. The CDR3 is 14 residues long. The CDR3 here is CASSPSSGSSPLHF.

The chain carries TRBV7-2 and TRBJ2-7; TCRdb gives TRBD1 as the D gene, but with no DNA this cannot be confirmed. The CDR3 extends over 15 amino acids. CDR1 is SGHTA and CDR2 is FQGNSA in the germline V gene. The CDR3 sequence is CASSLIGTGVGEQYF.

The rearrangement joins TRBV12-3 or TRBV12-4 to TRBJ1-4. The CDR3 is 16 residues long. The CDR3 is CASSFAGGPSNEKLFF.

The chain combines TRBV10-3 with TRBJ2-3; absent DNA, TCRdb's TRBD1 call cannot be checked. CDR3 length: 13 amino acids. The V gene's germline CDR1 is ENHRY and CDR2 SYGVKD. The CDR3 region is CAISGRDRDTQYF.

The V call is TRBV19, the J call TRBJ2-7; absent DNA, TCRdb's TRBD1 call cannot be checked. This CDR3 has 13 residues. Germline CDR1 and CDR2: LNHDA and SQIVND (reference sequence). The CDR3 sequence is CASRRTGTYEQYF.

This chain's CDR3 is CASSPNGVGEQYF. This sequence joins TRBV7-2 and TRBJ2-7. The CDR3 consists of 13 residues. Germline-derived CDR1 and CDR2 are SGHTA and FQGNSA.

The rearrangement links TRBV5-4 to TRBJ1-3; TCRdb's D call, TRBD1, is unchecked because there is no DNA. The CDR3 runs 14 residues. Germline V gene data show CDR1 as SGHNT and CDR2 as YYREEE (reference sequence). The CDR3 loop reads CASSRQETGNTIYF. The full variable domain, its missing parts supplied by reference TRBV5-4 and TRBJ1-3, is ETGVTQSPTHLIKTRGQQVTLRCSSQSGHNTVSWYQQALGQGPQFIFQYYREEENGRGNFPPRFSGLQFPNYSSELNVNALELDDSALYLCASSRQETGNTIYFGEGSWLTVV.

The chain combines TRBV11-2 with TRBJ1-2. The CDR3 is made up of 14 amino acids. The germline V gene encodes CDR1 SGHAT and CDR2 FQNNGV. The CDR3 reads CASSRGMGNYGYTF.

The rearrangement uses TRBV4-1 and TRBJ2-3; TCRdb indicates TRBD2, and absent DNA this call remains unverified. Germline V gives CDR1 MGHRA, CDR2 YSYEKL. This CDR3 has 12 residues. CDR3 sequence: CASSQGEDTQYF.

The chain has TRBV5-1 and TRBJ2-3; TCRdb selects TRBD2, and the lack of DNA leaves this call unchecked. This CDR3 region has 13 residues. Germline-derived CDR1 and CDR2 are SGHRS and YFSETQ. The CDR3 reads CASSTAGADTQYF.

V and J are TRBV11-1 and TRBJ2-3; TCRdb designates TRBD2, a call that cannot be tested without DNA. CDR1 and CDR2 (germline): SGHAT, FQDESV (reference sequence). CDR3 length: 16 residues. CDR3: CASSLKLAGGIDTQYF. The whole variable domain, filled in from reference TRBV11-1 and TRBJ2-3, reads EAEVAQSPRYKITEKSQAVAFWCDPISGHATLYWYRQILGQGPELLVQFQDESVVDDSQLPKDRFSAERLKGVDSTLKIQPAELGDSAMYLCASSLKLAGGIDTQYFGPGTRLTVL.

This sequence joins TRBV11-2 and TRBJ2-3; the D call of TRBD1 rests on TCRdb alone, since no DNA is present to check it. Germline V gives CDR1 SGHAT, CDR2 FQNNGV. This CDR3 has 14 amino acids. The chain's CDR3 is CASSSNRGMNTQYF. Complete variable domain (other parts from reference TRBV11-2 and TRBJ2-3): EAGVAQSPRYKIIEKRQSVAFWCNPISGHATLYWYQQILGQGPKLLIQFQNNGVVDDSQLPKDRFSAERLKGVDSTLKIQPAKLEDSAVYLCASSSNRGMNTQYFGPGTRLTVL.

This sequence joins TRBV20-1 and TRBJ2-7; TCRdb's D call, TRBD1, is unchecked because there is no DNA. The CDR3 has 12 residues. The V gene's germline CDR1 is DFQATT and CDR2 SNEGSKA (reference sequence). CDR3 residues: CSATQGSYEQYF.

This chain connects TRBV29-1 to TRBJ1-4. This CDR3 is built from 13 residues. The germline CDR1 and CDR2 sequences are SQVTM and ANQGSEA. CDR3 amino acids: CSVAPATNEKLFF.

The CDR3 sequence: CASSLVSSGIQETQYF. J is TRBJ2-5 and V is TRBV7-2; TCRdb outputs TRBD2, but without DNA this stays unchecked. The CDR3 is made up of 16 amino acids. Per the germline V gene, CDR1 is SGHTA and CDR2 is FQGNSA.

V gene TRBV11-1 combines with J gene TRBJ2-5; TCRdb selects TRBD1, and the lack of DNA leaves this call unchecked. This CDR3 is built from 16 residues. Looked up from germline, CDR1 is SGHAT and CDR2 is FQDESV (reference sequence). This CDR3 is CASSLATGQGRETQYF.

CDR3 sequence reads: CASRTGDERSPLHF. This rearrangement joins TRBV5-1 to TRBJ1-6; with no DNA, the TCRdb D assignment of TRBD1 cannot be verified. CDR1 is SGHRS, CDR2 YFSETQ, per germline. The CDR3 totals 14 residues.

J is TRBJ1-2 and V is TRBV27; the TCRdb D gene call, TRBD1, has no DNA to confirm it. This CDR3 spans 14 amino acids. Germline V gene lookup returns CDR1 MNHEY and CDR2 SMNVEV (reference sequence). CDR3 region: CASRGTGPHAGYTF.

The chain carries TRBV10-3 and TRBJ2-7; checking the TCRdb D call of TRBD1 is not possible without DNA. In germline, CDR1 is ENHRY, CDR2 SYGVKD. The CDR3 sequence is 14 residues long. This CDR3 reads CAISYRGSGYEQYF.

J is TRBJ2-1 and V is TRBV5-4; TCRdb's D call of TRBD2 is untestable without DNA. CDR3 length: 14 amino acids. The germline CDR1 and CDR2 sequences are SGHNT and YYREEE (reference sequence). The CDR3 protein is CASSLGTSINEQFF.

CDR3 sequence reads: CASSEGREVPEQFF. The V gene is TRBV25-1, the J gene TRBJ2-1; TCRdb outputs TRBD2, but without DNA this stays unchecked. The germline gives CDR1 MGHDK, CDR2 SYGVNS. CDR3 length: 14 amino acids.

The rearrangement joins TRBV20-1 to TRBJ1-5; lacking DNA, the TRBD1 call made by TCRdb goes unchecked. Looked up from germline, CDR1 is DFQATT and CDR2 is SNEGSKA (reference sequence). The CDR3 consists of 13 residues. This CDR3 is CSAAAGVTQPQHF.

The chain links TRBV20-1 to TRBJ2-2. The CDR3 spans 16 residues. Germline CDR1 reads DFQATT; CDR2 reads SNEGSKA (reference sequence). Here the CDR3 reads CSASSVVGRTTGELFF.

The CDR3: CASTGTGLNYGYTF. The rearrangement uses TRBV6-1 and TRBJ1-2. Germline assignment: CDR1 MNHNS and CDR2 SASEGT. The CDR3 extends over 14 amino acids.